This is a list of T cell receptor beta chains from one sample in a study of human T cells and chemical hapten exposure. MiXCR was run by TCRdb on the RACE reads, yielding one entry per CDR3 protein. This sample has about 46,000 distinct CDR3 sequences, with 3.5% to 4.5% found just once. The sample consisted of whole blood. These receptors originate from a female donor in good health. Some clones in this sample may be carry-over from other donors' samples. Each CDR3 is given without its conserved first and last residue. Part of the rows lack a size; the others show once, few, many or a class for expanded clones.

many,TRBV4-3,TRBJ2-1,ASSQDQGGSYNEQF
.,TRBV20-1,TRBJ2-7,SASRSGGAYEQY
many,TRBV18,TRBJ1-5,ASSPEGNQPQH
.,TRBV6-1,TRBJ1-5,ASLQRGVYSNQPQH
many,TRBV20-1,TRBJ2-7,SARVEGGSPLEQY
many,TRBV4-3,TRBJ2-3,ASSQVLAGGTDTQY
many,TRBV24-1,TRBJ2-3,ATSARGAGADTQY
many,TRBV7-2,TRBJ1-4,ASSLASAFHLINEKLF
many,TRBV5-1,TRBJ2-7,ASGTGPSYEQY
many,TRBV6-1,TRBJ2-1,ASRPERTSGISNEQF
few,TRBV18,TRBJ2-3,ASSPQREHTDTQY
many,TRBV20-1,TRBJ2-3,SATGVGTDTQY
many,TRBV5-1,TRBJ1-6,ASSLALQGVGSPLH
many,TRBV7-2,TRBJ2-7,ASSLRGGPNYEQY
many,TRBV6-1,TRBJ1-5,ASSEAGTGDSNQPQH
many,TRBV4-3,TRBJ2-5,ASSQDLLETQY
many,TRBV6-2/TRBV6-3,TRBJ2-2,ATRRWGGNTGELF